The sequence of this T cell receptor (beta chain) was determined in a study of cytomegalovirus exposure and HLA in healthy donors. Findings of the study overall: According to a subsequent analysis, TCR clusters from the first cohort were inclined to appear together in the roughly 120 validation repertoires. Confirmation in vitro established that a few CMV-associated chains were specific for CMV antigens.

In regard to this clone: The antigen remains unidentified.

Per germline, CDR1 SNHLY and CDR2 FYNNEI. V was pared by 4 bases and J by 2 bases, with 2 bases of the junction left unmatched. This CDR3 is 15 amino acids long. Repertoires were generated with immunoSEQ multiplex PCR, while TCRdb's copy carries only in-frame clones and drops some. This table holds about 150,000 clones, 70% to 85% found once. The chain couples TRBV2 to TRBJ1-5; TRBD1 agrees at 10 bases. This clonotype originated in a man aged 25 to 45 in good health and CMV-seropositive. Sequenced sample: PBMCs. CDR3 DNA sequence: TGTGCCAGCAGTGGCGGGACAGGGGGCAATCAGCCCCAGCATTTT. This gives the protein CASSGGTGGNQPQHF.